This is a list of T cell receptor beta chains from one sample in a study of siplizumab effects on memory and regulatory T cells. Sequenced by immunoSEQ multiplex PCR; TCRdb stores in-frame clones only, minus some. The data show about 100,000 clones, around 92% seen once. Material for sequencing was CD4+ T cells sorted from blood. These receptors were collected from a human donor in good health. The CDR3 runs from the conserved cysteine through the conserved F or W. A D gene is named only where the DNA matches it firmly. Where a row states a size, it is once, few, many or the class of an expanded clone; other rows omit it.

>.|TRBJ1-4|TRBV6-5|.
TGTGCCAGCAGTTACAACAGGGCAACTAATGAAAAACTGTTTTTT
CASSYNRATNEKLFF
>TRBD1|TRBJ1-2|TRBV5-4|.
TGTGCCAGCAGCTCCCAACAGCCGGGACAGGGGGCGACCTATGGCTACACCTTC
CASSSQQPGQGATYGYTF
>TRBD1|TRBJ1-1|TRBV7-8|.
TGTGCCAGCAGCTGGGACAGGGCGAACACTGAAGCTTTCTTT
CASSWDRANTEAFF
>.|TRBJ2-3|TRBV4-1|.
TGCGCCAGCAGCCAAGAAGGAGGGGGGCGCACAGATACGCAGTATTTT
CASSQEGGGRTDTQYF
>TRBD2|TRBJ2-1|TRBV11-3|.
TGTGCCAGCAGCTTAGAGGGGCTAGCGGGGGAGGAGCAGTTCTTC
CASSLEGLAGEEQFF
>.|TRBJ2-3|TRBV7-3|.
TGTGCCAGCAGCTTAACGGGGGCTTCCACAGATACGCAGTATTTT
CASSLTGASTDTQYF
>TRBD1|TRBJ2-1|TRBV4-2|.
TGTGCCAGCAGCCAAACGGGACAGGGGCTTAATCATTCCTACAATGAGCAGTTCTTC
CASSQTGQGLNHSYNEQFF
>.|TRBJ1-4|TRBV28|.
TGTGCCAGCAGTTTCTTCGATTTGGGCGGAACTAATGAAAAACTGTTTTTT
CASSFFDLGGTNEKLFF
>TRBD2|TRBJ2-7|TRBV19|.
TGTGCCAGTCGACTAGCGGGCGGGTACGAGCAGTACTTC
CASRLAGGYEQYF
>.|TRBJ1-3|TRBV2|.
TGTGCCAGCCTTCCGGGACACTCTGGAAACACCATATATTTT
CASLPGHSGNTIYF
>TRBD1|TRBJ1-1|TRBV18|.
TGTGCCAGCTCACCACAGGGGGCAATGAACACTGAAGCTTTCTTT
CASSPQGAMNTEAFF
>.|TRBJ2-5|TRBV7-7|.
TGTGCCAGCAGCTTAGCAAGTCGGGGACGAGGACAAGAGACCCAGTACTTC
CASSLASRGRGQETQYF
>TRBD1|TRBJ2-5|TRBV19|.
TGTGCCAGTAACAACAGGGGGCAGGAGACCCAGTACTTC
CASNNRGQETQYF
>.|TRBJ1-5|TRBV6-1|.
TGTGCCAGCAGTGGGCCCTCATTTCCCACTGCAGCCCAGCATTTT
CASSGPSFPTAAQHF
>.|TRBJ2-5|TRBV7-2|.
TGTGCCAGCAGCTTAGTTGGGAATGGTGAGGAAGTGGAGACCCAGTACTTC
CASSLVGNGEEVETQYF
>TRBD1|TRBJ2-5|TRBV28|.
TGTGCCAGCAGTCCGGGACAGAAGACAGAGACCCAGTACTTC
CASSPGQKTETQYF
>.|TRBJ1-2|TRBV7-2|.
TGTGCCAGCAGCCCAAGTGGAGGTCCCCATGGCTACACCTTC
CASSPSGGPHGYTF
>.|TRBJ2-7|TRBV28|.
TGTGCCAGCAGCCCAAGTCCAGGGTCCTCCTACGAGCAGTACTTC
CASSPSPGSSYEQYF
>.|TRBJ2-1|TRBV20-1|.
TGCAGTGCTAGTCGGGGGAATGAGCAGTTCTTC
CSASRGNEQFF
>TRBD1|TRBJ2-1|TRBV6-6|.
TGTGCCAGCAGTTTGCCGACAGGGATGGACAATGAGCAGTTCTTC
CASSLPTGMDNEQFF
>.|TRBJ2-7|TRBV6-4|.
TGTGCCAGCAGTGCCGACTTGGGCTACGAGCAGTACTTC
CASSADLGYEQYF
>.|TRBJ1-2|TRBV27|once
TGTGCCAGCAGACAAGGGACGTCCAACTATGGCTACACCTTC
CASRQGTSNYGYTF
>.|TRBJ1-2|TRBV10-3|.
TGTGCCATCAGTGAGTCTGGGGTCGGCTATGGCTACACCTTC
CAISESGVGYGYTF
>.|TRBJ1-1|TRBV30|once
TGTGCCTGGAGATTTGTGGGACACGAAACGGGGGAAGCTTTCTTT
CAWRFVGHETGEAFF